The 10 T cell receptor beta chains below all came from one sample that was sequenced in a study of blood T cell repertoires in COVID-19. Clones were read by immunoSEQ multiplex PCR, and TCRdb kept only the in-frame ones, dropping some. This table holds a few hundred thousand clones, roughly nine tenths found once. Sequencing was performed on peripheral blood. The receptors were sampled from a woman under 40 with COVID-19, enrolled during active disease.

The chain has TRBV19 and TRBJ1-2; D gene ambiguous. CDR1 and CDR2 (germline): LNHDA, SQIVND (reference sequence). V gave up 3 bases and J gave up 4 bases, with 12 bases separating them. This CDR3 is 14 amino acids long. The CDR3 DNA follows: TGTGCCAGTAGTATGGGCCAGGAATTCTATGGCTACACCTTC. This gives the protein CASSMGQEFYGYTF.

CDR3 loop: CASSYLTSGKETQYF. As DNA, the CDR3 is TGTGCCAGCAGTTACTTGACTAGCGGGAAAGAGACCCAGTACTTC. The V gene is TRBV6-5, the J gene TRBJ2-5, with TRBD2 matching 11 bases. After removal of 1 base from V and 3 bases from J, the junction contained 1 base not matched to a gene. The CDR3 is 15 amino acids. Germline V lookup: CDR1 MNHEY, CDR2 SVGAGI.

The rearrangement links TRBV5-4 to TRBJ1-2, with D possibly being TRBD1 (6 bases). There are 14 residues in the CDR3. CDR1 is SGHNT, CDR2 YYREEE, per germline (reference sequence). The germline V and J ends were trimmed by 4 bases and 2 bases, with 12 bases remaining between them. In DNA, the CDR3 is TGTGCCAGCAGCCCGGACAGACTGAACTATGGCTACACCTTC. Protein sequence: CASSPDRLNYGYTF.

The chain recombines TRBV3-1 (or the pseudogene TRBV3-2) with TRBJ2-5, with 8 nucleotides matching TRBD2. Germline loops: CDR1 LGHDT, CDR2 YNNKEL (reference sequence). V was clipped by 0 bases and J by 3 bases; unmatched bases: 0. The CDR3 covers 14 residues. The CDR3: CASSQELAEETQYF. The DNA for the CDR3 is TGTGCCAGCAGCCAAGAACTAGCGGAAGAGACCCAGTACTTC.

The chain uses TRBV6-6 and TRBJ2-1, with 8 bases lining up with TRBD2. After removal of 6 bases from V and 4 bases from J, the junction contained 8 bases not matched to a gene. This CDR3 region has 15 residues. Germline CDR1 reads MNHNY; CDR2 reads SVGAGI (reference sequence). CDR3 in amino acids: CASSQRENGYNEQFF. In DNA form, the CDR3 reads TGTGCCAGCAGCCAGCGGGAGAACGGTTACAATGAGCAGTTCTTC.

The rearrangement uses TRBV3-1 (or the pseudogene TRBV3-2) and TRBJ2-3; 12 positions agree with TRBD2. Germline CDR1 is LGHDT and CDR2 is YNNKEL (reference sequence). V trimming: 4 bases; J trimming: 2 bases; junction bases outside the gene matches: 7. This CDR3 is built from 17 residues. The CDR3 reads CASSPLLAGGVTDTQYF. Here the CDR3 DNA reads TGTGCCAGCAGCCCCTTACTAGCGGGAGGTGTCACAGATACGCAGTATTTT.

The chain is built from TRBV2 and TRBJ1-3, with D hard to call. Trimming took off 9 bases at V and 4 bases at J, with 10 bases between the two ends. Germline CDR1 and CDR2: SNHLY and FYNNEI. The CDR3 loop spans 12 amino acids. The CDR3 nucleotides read TGTGCCAGTAGGGAGGCCGGAAACACCATATATTTT. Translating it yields CASREAGNTIYF.

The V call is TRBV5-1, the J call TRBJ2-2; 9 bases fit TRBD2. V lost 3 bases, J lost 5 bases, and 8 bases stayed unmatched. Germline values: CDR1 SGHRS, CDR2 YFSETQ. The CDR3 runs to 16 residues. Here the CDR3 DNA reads TGCGCCAGCAGCTCAGGGTCTAGCGGGGCAACCGGGGAGCTGTTTTTT. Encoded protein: CASSSGSSGATGELFF.

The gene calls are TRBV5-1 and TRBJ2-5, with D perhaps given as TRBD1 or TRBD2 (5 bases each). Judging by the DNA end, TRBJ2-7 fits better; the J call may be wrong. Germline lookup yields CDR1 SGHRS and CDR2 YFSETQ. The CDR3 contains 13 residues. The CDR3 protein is CASSMGRDYEQYF. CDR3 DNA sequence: TGCGCCAGCTCCATGGGACGGGACTACGAGCAGTACTTC.

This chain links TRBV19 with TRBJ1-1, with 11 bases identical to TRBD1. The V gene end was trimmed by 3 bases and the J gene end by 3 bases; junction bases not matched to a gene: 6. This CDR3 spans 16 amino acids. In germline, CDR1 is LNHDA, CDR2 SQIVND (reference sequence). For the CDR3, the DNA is TGTGCCAGTAGTATTTGGACAGGGGGCGCAGACACTGAAGCTTTCTTT. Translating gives CASSIWTGGADTEAFF. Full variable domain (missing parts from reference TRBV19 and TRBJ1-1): DGGITQSPKYLFRKEGQNVTLSCEQNLNHDAMYWYRQDPGQGLRLIYYSQIVNDFQKGDIAEGYSVSREKKESFPLTVTSAQKNPTAFYLCASSIWTGGADTEAFFGQGTRLTVV.